The 9 T cell receptor beta chains below all came from one sample that was sequenced in a study of response to subunit inactivated influenza vaccine. Via MiXCR, TCRdb re-called the RT-PCR reads, giving one row per CDR3 protein. The table has about 540,000 distinct CDR3 sequences, approximately 22% seen once. The data were also submitted as part of a second study, on T cells expressing NK-cell markers. As reported in that work: Scientists made TCR beta cDNA using 5'RACE template switching with UMIs.

This specimen was CD4+ T cells sorted from PBMCs, taken less than 13 days after vaccination. These receptors all come from a man aged 50 to 59 who received an inactivated influenza vaccine.

This rearrangement joins TRBV27 to TRBJ2-5, with a possible D match to TRBD1 (6 bases). The CDR3 has 15 amino acids. CDR1 is MNHEY and CDR2 is SMNVEV in the germline V gene (reference sequence). V lost 0 bases and J lost 2, with 10 bases in between. The CDR3 bases are TGTGCCAGCAGTTTATCGTACAGGGCACAAGAGACCCAGTACTTC. Protein: CASSLSYRAQETQYF.

This clonotype was detected a few times. The V and J genes are TRBV5-6 and TRBJ2-3; D call uncertain. V shed 0 bases and J shed 1 base, with 18 bases lying between them. The CDR3 has 18 residues. CDR1 SGHDT and CDR2 YYEEEE come from the germline V gene. CDR3 residues: CASSLEVTLLDRTDTQYF. The CDR3 DNA reads TGTGCCAGCAGCTTGGAGGTTACGCTCCTAGACCGCACAGATACGCAGTATTTT.

The chain recombines TRBV4-1 with TRBJ2-6, with D maybe TRBD1 (6 bases). Germline-derived CDR1 and CDR2 are MGHRA and YSYEKL. The CDR3 loop spans 15 amino acids. With 6 bases removed from V and 0 bases from J, the gap between germline ends came to 9 bases. The CDR3 coding sequence is TGCGCCAGCAGTGACAGGACCTCTGGGGCCAACGTCCTGACTTTC. Its protein product is CASSDRTSGANVLTF.

The chain joins TRBV3-1 to TRBJ2-5, with 7 bases fitting TRBD1. CDR3 length: 17 amino acids. J was trimmed by 3 bases and V by 4 bases; bases with no gene match: 14. CDR1 and CDR2 (germline): LGHDT, YNNKEL (reference sequence). The CDR3 sequence: CASSPSPGTVQEETQYF. CDR3 coding DNA: TGTGCCAGCAGCCCATCCCCCGGGACAGTTCAGGAAGAGACCCAGTACTTC.

This clonotype was counted between two and nine times. J is TRBJ2-3 and V is TRBV7-2; perhaps TRBD2 as D (5 bases). Trimming stripped 0 bases from V and 8 bases from J, with 18 bases between. This CDR3 has 16 amino acids. Germline CDR1 and CDR2: SGHTA and FQGNSA. CDR3 protein: CASSLARSGPSPTQYF. CDR3 nucleotide sequence: TGTGCCAGCAGCTTAGCTAGAAGCGGCCCTTCCCCTACGCAGTATTTT.

This chain uses TRBV20-1 with TRBJ2-1, with TRBD1 matching 9 bases. The CDR3 covers 13 residues. The junction had 5 bases not matched to a gene; V was cut back by 7 bases and J by 4 bases. Germline CDR1 and CDR2: DFQATT and SNEGSKA (reference sequence). This chain's CDR3 is CSETGTGYNEQFF. CDR3 bases: TGCAGTGAAACCGGGACAGGGTACAATGAGCAGTTCTTC.

V usage is TRBV9 and J usage is TRBJ2-3; 7 bases line up with TRBD2. J lost 3 bases, V lost 0 bases, and 4 bases had no gene match. Germline CDR1 reads SGDLS; CDR2 reads YYNGEE. The CDR3 spans 15 residues. DNA for the CDR3: TGTGCCAGCAGCGTAGTAGTGGGAGGGACAGATACGCAGTATTTT. Its translation: CASSVVVGGTDTQYF.

The chain carries TRBV5-1 and TRBJ1-2; TRBD1 agrees at 7 bases. The CDR3 has 15 residues. The germline V gene has CDR1 SGHRS and CDR2 YFSETQ. The ends lost 0 bases at V and 6 bases at J; junction bases unmatched: 8. CDR3 protein: CASSLGTGPGHGYTF. DNA for the CDR3: TGCGCCAGCAGCTTGGGGACAGGCCCCGGGCATGGCTACACCTTC. Full variable domain (missing parts from reference TRBV5-1 and TRBJ1-2): KAGVTQTPRYLIKTRGQQVTLSCSPISGHRSVSWYQQTPGQGLQFLFEYFSETQRNKGNFPGRFSGRQFSNSRSEMNVSTLELGDSALYLCASSLGTGPGHGYTFGSGTRLTVV.

This clonotype was counted at least ten times. The chain combines TRBV6-5 with TRBJ2-3; D possibly corresponds to TRBD2 (6 bases). The V gene's germline CDR1 is MNHEY and CDR2 SVGAGI. This CDR3 is built from 14 residues. Trimming removed 2 bases from V and 2 bases from J, with 8 bases in between. CDR3 residues: CASSYGRYTDTQYF. The CDR3 DNA reads TGTGCCAGCAGTTACGGGAGGTACACAGATACGCAGTATTTT.